This is a list of T cell receptor beta chains from one sample in a study of cytomegalovirus exposure and HLA in healthy donors. Profiled with immunoSEQ multiplex PCR; TCRdb holds only in-frame clones, not every one. The table lists around 180,000 clones, 75% to 80% of them singletons, with about 6% in the top ten. Sequenced: PBMCs. These receptors originate from a woman under 40 in good health and CMV-seropositive. CDR3s include the opening cysteine and the closing phenylalanine or tryptophan.

v_gene: TRBV5-6
j_gene: TRBJ2-7
CDR3aa: CASSLDSRRFSYEQYF

v_gene: TRBV6-1
j_gene: TRBJ1-2
CDR3aa: CASSEVRDWDYGYTF

v_gene: TRBV19
j_gene: TRBJ1-2
CDR3aa: CASSIDWDRPGYGYTF

v_gene: TRBV6-1
j_gene: TRBJ1-1
CDR3aa: CASSPTVTMNTEAFF

v_gene: TRBV10-2
j_gene: TRBJ1-1
CDR3aa: CASSEMRGQGNTEAFF

v_gene: TRBV7-9
j_gene: TRBJ2-1
CDR3aa: CASSWQTGSNEQFF

v_gene: TRBV9
j_gene: TRBJ2-6
CDR3aa: CASSVTWGRLSGANVLTF

v_gene: TRBV29-1
j_gene: TRBJ1-5
CDR3aa: CSVGTGQHQPQHF

v_gene: TRBV2
j_gene: TRBJ2-2
CDR3aa: CASSGGARGTGELFF

v_gene: TRBV5-6
j_gene: TRBJ2-1
CDR3aa: CASSLDSYNEQFF

v_gene: TRBV2
j_gene: TRBJ2-7
CDR3aa: CASSPSGSIAYEQYF

v_gene: TRBV5-1
j_gene: TRBJ1-1
CDR3aa: CASRSDGGLNTEAFF

v_gene: TRBV2
j_gene: TRBJ2-7
CDR3aa: CASSEVLAGYYSYEQYF

v_gene: TRBV15
j_gene: TRBJ2-4
CDR3aa: CATSMGPWRADLAKNIQYF

v_gene: TRBV6-5
j_gene: TRBJ1-5
CDR3aa: CASGSEQPQHF

v_gene: TRBV5-1
j_gene: TRBJ2-3
CDR3aa: CASSVRLAGVADTQYF

v_gene: TRBV11-2
j_gene: TRBJ1-1
CDR3aa: CASSLRSIPEAFF

v_gene: TRBV5-1
j_gene: TRBJ2-5
CDR3aa: CASSWNTGGGTETQYF

v_gene: TRBV5-1
j_gene: TRBJ2-7
CDR3aa: CASSTGNYEQYF

v_gene: TRBV11-2
j_gene: TRBJ2-7
CDR3aa: CASSSYRVRDAGEQYF

v_gene: TRBV11-3
j_gene: TRBJ1-3
CDR3aa: CASSLDSTGNTIYF

v_gene: TRBV4-3
j_gene: TRBJ2-3
CDR3aa: CASSQERGSTDTQYF

v_gene: TRBV9
j_gene: TRBJ1-2
CDR3aa: CASSRTGREPFLPNYGYTF

v_gene: TRBV19
j_gene: TRBJ1-1
CDR3aa: CASSRPPGQRANTEAFF

v_gene: TRBV5-4
j_gene: TRBJ1-1
CDR3aa: CASSREVKTEAFF

v_gene: TRBV5-6
j_gene: TRBJ2-5
CDR3aa: CASSYPSGGETQYF

v_gene: TRBV4-1
j_gene: TRBJ1-4
CDR3aa: CASSQDSQGMLGKLFF

v_gene: TRBV5-1
j_gene: TRBJ2-2
CDR3aa: CASSSQGTGELFF

v_gene: TRBV7-9
j_gene: TRBJ1-2
CDR3aa: CASIRTGEGGYTF